Listed below are T cell receptor beta chains from one sample, sequenced in a study of shared clonotypes between healthy human individuals. Produced via immunoSEQ multiplex PCR; TCRdb's table is partial and in-frame only. The sample holds 2 million to 2.5 million clones, approximately 93% seen once. What was sequenced was naive CD4+ T cells from PBMCs. The receptors come from a man between 18 and 29 years old in good health. Some clones in this sample may be carry-over from other donors' samples. The conserved cysteine and the conserved F or W are not part of the CDR3 here.

V: TRBV10-1; CDR3: ASSEMAATGGQPQH
V: TRBV14; CDR3: ASSQDRGFPYNEQF
V: TRBV10-3; CDR3: AISDRQGAGYEQY
V: TRBV29-1; CDR3: SVEGVSALTQY
V: TRBV7-6; CDR3: ASSPLAATAADTQY
V: TRBV28; CDR3: ASTEGETQY
V: TRBV4-3; CDR3: ASSQDFRRNNQPQH
V: TRBV30; CDR3: AGLAGENRNTGELF
V: TRBV27; CDR3: ASSQGTSGRGGTDTQY
V: TRBV6-6; CDR3: ASIPDPSSYNEQF
V: TRBV5-4; CDR3: ASSLASRNEKLF
V: TRBV27; CDR3: ASSLGGPGNTIY
V: TRBV14; CDR3: ASSQWTSGSHEQY
V: TRBV4-1; CDR3: ASSQGQSTNEKLF
V: TRBV25-1; CDR3: ASSEPGRKETQY
V: TRBV30; CDR3: ASTRTWGRDTGELF
V: TRBV27; CDR3: ASSSFGLAGGSFYNEQF
V: TRBV19; CDR3: ASSGGEGPPYEQY
V: TRBV6-1; CDR3: ASSEAGGRQEKLF
V: TRBV5-1; CDR3: ASSFGQKPLTLYEQY
V: TRBV27; CDR3: ASSLASSYNEQF
V: TRBV28; CDR3: ASSFAGNKLEQY
V: TRBV4-3; CDR3: ASSRHRGNGYT
V: TRBV28; CDR3: ASTGWGRVAQPQH
V: TRBV29-1; CDR3: SVKTGYEQY
V: TRBV19; CDR3: ASSIGYIASSYEQY
V: TRBV18; CDR3: ASSPPGGDSNQPQH
V: TRBV6-5; CDR3: ASSFGLAGNNEQF
V: TRBV7-2; CDR3: ASSLSPGSYGYT
V: TRBV4-2; CDR3: ASTGQGHYGYT
V: TRBV27; CDR3: ASSRQGRYEQY
V: TRBV7-2; CDR3: ASSPEGTPGSPLH
V: TRBV28; CDR3: ASSFGGSHYGYT
V: TRBV28; CDR3: ASSTSDTGELF
V: TRBV5-1; CDR3: ASSPGTGTYEQY